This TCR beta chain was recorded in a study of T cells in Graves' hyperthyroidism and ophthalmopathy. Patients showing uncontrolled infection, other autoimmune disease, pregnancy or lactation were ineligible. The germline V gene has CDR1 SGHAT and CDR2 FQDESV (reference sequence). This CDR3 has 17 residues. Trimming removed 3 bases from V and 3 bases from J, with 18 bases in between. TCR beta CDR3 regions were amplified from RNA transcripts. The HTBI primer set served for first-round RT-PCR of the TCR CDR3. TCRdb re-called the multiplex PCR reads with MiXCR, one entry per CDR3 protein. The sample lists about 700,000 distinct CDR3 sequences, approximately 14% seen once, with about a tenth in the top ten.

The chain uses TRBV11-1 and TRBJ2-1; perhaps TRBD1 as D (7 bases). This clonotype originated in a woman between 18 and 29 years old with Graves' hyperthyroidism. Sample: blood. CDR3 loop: CASSLPRGAAIYNEQFF. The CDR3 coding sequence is TGTGCCAGCAGCTTGCCCAGGGGGGCAGCAATCTACAATGAGCAGTTCTTC. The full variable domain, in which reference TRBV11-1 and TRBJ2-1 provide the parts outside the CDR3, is EAEVAQSPRYKITEKSQAVAFWCDPISGHATLYWYRQILGQGPELLVQFQDESVVDDSQLPKDRFSAERLKGVDSTLKIQPAELGDSAMYLCASSLPRGAAIYNEQFFGPGTRLTVL.